A single sample gave rise to the 18 T cell receptor beta chains below, sequenced in a study of blood T cell repertoires in COVID-19. Data came from immunoSEQ multiplex PCR; TCRdb stores just in-frame clones and leaves some out. This table has some 340,000 clones, roughly four fifths appearing once. Sequences were obtained from PBMCs or T cells enriched from blood (not recorded which). The receptors derive from a woman in her forties or fifties who had recovered from COVID-19.

This clone was seen once. This chain links TRBV7-2 with TRBJ2-6, with unresolved D. V gave up 4 bases and J gave up 0 bases, with 10 bases separating them. The length of the CDR3 is 16 residues. Germline-derived CDR1 and CDR2 are SGHTA and FQGNSA. CDR3 protein: CASSSPVGSGANVLTF. The CDR3 nucleotides read TGTGCCAGCAGCTCTCCGGTTGGCTCTGGGGCCAACGTCCTGACTTTC. The variable domain in full, with the rest retrieved from reference TRBV7-2 and TRBJ2-6, is GAGVSQSPSNKVTEKGKDVELRCDPISGHTALYWYRQSLGQGLEFLIYFQGNSAPDKSGLPSDRFSAERTGGSVSTLTIQRTQQEDSAVYLCASSSPVGSGANVLTFGAGSRLTVL.

The chain is built from TRBV5-1 and TRBJ2-7; D remains ambiguous. V lost 0 bases to trimming and J lost 6 bases, with 16 bases between them. The CDR3 loop spans 15 amino acids. Germline V CDR1 and CDR2: SGHRS, YFSETQ. The chain's CDR3 is CASSLASRSSAEQYF. CDR3 sequence (DNA): TGCGCCAGCAGCTTGGCCTCGCGGAGTTCTGCCGAGCAGTACTTC.

This rearrangement joins TRBV30 to TRBJ2-7, with D perhaps TRBD1 (7 bases). Trimming cost V 1 base and J 5 bases, with 12 bases left between them. Germline CDR1 is GTSNPN and CDR2 is SVGIG (reference sequence). The CDR3 spans 13 residues. This chain's CDR3 is CAWSGRRGDEQYF. The CDR3 DNA sequence: TGTGCCTGGAGTGGACGCAGGGGGGACGAGCAGTACTTC.

The chain has TRBV20-1 and TRBJ1-1; D uncertain. CDR1 is DFQATT and CDR2 is SNEGSKA in the germline V gene (reference sequence). Trimming pared 4 bases from V and 7 bases from J, leaving 10 bases between. The CDR3 has 11 amino acids. In DNA, the CDR3 is TGCAGTGCTACACCGGTTGGTGAAGCTTTCTTT. Its protein is CSATPVGEAFF.

The rearrangement joins TRBV5-1 to TRBJ1-1; D is unresolved. The V end was cut by 0 bases, the J end by 6 bases, with 6 bases between. There are 12 residues in the CDR3. Per the germline V gene, CDR1 is SGHRS and CDR2 is YFSETQ. CDR3 DNA: TGCGCCAGCAGCTTGGAGGGAGCTGAAGCTTTCTTT. Its translation is CASSLEGAEAFF.

The V gene is TRBV29-1, the J gene TRBJ1-2; tentatively, D is TRBD1 (5 bases). Germline-derived CDR1 and CDR2 are SQVTM and ANQGSEA. V gave up 7 bases and J gave up 8 bases, with 14 bases separating them. This CDR3 contains 11 residues. The DNA of the CDR3 is TGCAGCGATACCCAGGGTGGAGGCTACACCTTC. Encoded protein: CSDTQGGGYTF.

V usage is TRBV7-2 and J usage is TRBJ1-1; 7 bases map to TRBD1. Germline-derived CDR1 and CDR2 are SGHTA and FQGNSA. The V and J ends lost 3 bases and 4 bases, in that order; junction bases with no gene match: 8. The CDR3 extends over 15 amino acids. CDR3 loop: CASSFLTGYATEAFF. The CDR3 coding sequence is TGTGCCAGCAGCTTCTTGACAGGGTACGCCACTGAAGCTTTCTTT.

This rearrangement joins TRBV30 to TRBJ2-1, with 7 nucleotides matching TRBD2. The germline V gene encodes CDR1 GTSNPN and CDR2 SVGIG (reference sequence). The CDR3 contains 13 residues. After removal of 2 bases from V and 4 bases from J, the junction contained 2 bases not matched to a gene. The CDR3 region has the DNA TGTGCCTGGAGTAGCGGGGTGTACAATGAGCAGTTCTTC. Amino acids: CAWSSGVYNEQFF.

The chain uses TRBV7-3 and TRBJ2-6; D not certain. V was trimmed by 5 bases and J by 4 bases, leaving 12 bases between them. The CDR3 has 15 amino acids. CDR1 and CDR2 from the germline V gene are SGHTA and FQGTGA. CDR3 in DNA: TGTGCCAGCAGCGCACCCCCGGTCGGGGCCAACGTCCTGACTTTC. This encodes CASSAPPVGANVLTF.

The chain combines TRBV5-1 with TRBJ1-6, with TRBD1 identical over 10 bases. The length of the CDR3 is 15 residues. Losses at the gene ends were 0 bases for V and 10 bases for J; bases not matched to a gene: 4. Germline-derived CDR1 and CDR2 are SGHRS and YFSETQ. The DNA of the CDR3 is TGCGCCAGCAGCTTGGGGGACAGGGGTAGATCACCCCTCCACTTT. Amino acid sequence: CASSLGDRGRSPLHF.

The chain uses TRBV5-1 and TRBJ1-1; 7 bases match TRBD1. The CDR3 is 15 residues long. The V gene end was trimmed by 0 bases and the J gene end by 4 bases; junction bases not matched to a gene: 6. Germline V gene data show CDR1 as SGHRS and CDR2 as YFSETQ. The CDR3 region is CASSLGPTGTTEAFF. The CDR3 DNA reads as TGCGCCAGCAGCTTGGGGCCGACAGGGACCACTGAAGCTTTCTTT.

CDR3 in DNA: TGTGCCAGCAGCCGTCTCCCCTTACAGCCCCAGCATTTT. It translates to CASSRLPLQPQHF. The chain combines TRBV6-2 or TRBV6-3 with TRBJ1-5; D not resolved. From germline, CDR1 is MNHEY and CDR2 SVGEGT. The V gene lost 6 bases and the J gene lost 7 bases, with 13 bases spanning the gap. This CDR3 is built from 13 residues.

The chain carries TRBV2 and TRBJ1-6, with D possibly TRBD1 on 5 matching bases. V was cut by 7 bases and J by 10 bases, with 20 bases left in between. CDR1 is SNHLY and CDR2 is FYNNEI in the germline V gene. This CDR3 contains 15 residues. CDR3 nucleotides: TGTGCCAGCACCGGAAGGAGCGGGGGGAACTCACCCCTCCACTTT. This sequence encodes CASTGRSGGNSPLHF. Full variable domain (remainder filled in from reference TRBV2 and TRBJ1-6): EPEVTQTPSHQVTQMGQEVILRCVPISNHLYFYWYRQILGQKVEFLVSFYNNEISEKSEIFDDQFSVERPDGSNFTLKIRSTKLEDSAMYFCASTGRSGGNSPLHFGNGTRLTVT.

The J gene is TRBJ1-5, the V gene TRBV12-3 or TRBV12-4; TRBD1 is a possible D gene (6 bases). This CDR3 is built from 11 residues. V was pared by 6 bases and J by 9 bases, with 9 bases between. CDR3 in amino acids: CASSRGGPQHF. The CDR3, as DNA: TGTGCCAGCAGCCGAGGGGGGCCCCAGCATTTT.

The genes are TRBV7-2 and TRBJ1-5, with D unclear. The germline V and J ends were trimmed by 1 base and 8 bases, with 9 bases remaining between them. The germline V gene encodes CDR1 SGHTA and CDR2 FQGNSA. The CDR3 extends over 13 amino acids. Written as DNA, the CDR3 is TGTGCCAGCAGCTTAGGGCTGGTGGAGCCCCAGCATTTT. Its protein is CASSLGLVEPQHF.

V usage is TRBV2 and J usage is TRBJ2-1; 10 bases fit TRBD2. V shed 3 bases, J shed 10 bases, and the junction held 6 bases outside the gene matches. Germline-derived CDR1 and CDR2 are SNHLY and FYNNEI. CDR3 length: 14 amino acids. CDR3 bases: TGTGCCAGCAGTGAGTCACTAGCGGGGAGGGAGCAGTTCTTC. Translated: CASSESLAGREQFF.

The chain is built from TRBV6-5 and TRBJ1-2; TRBD1 might be the D (6 bases). V lost 6 bases to trimming and J lost 5 bases, with 13 bases between them. Germline V CDR1 and CDR2: MNHEY, SVGAGI. The CDR3 extends over 13 amino acids. CDR3: CASRLSGAYGYTF. DNA for the CDR3: TGTGCCAGCAGGCTTTCAGGGGCTTATGGCTACACCTTC.

This clone showed up just once. The genes are TRBV18 and TRBJ2-7; 10 positions match TRBD1. After removal of 3 bases from V and 6 bases from J, the junction contained 8 bases not matched to a gene. The germline V gene has CDR1 KGHSH and CDR2 LQKENI. The CDR3 spans 15 residues. The CDR3 sequence is CASSPPGQGPGEQYF. The CDR3 nucleotides are TGTGCCAGCTCACCCCCGGGACAGGGGCCTGGCGAGCAGTACTTC. Based on the CDR3 plus reference TRBV18 and TRBJ2-7, the full variable domain is NAGVMQNPRHLVRRRGQEARLRCSPMKGHSHVYWYRQLPEEGLKFMVYLQKENIIDESGMPKERFSAEFPKEGPSILRIQQVVRGDSAAYFCASSPPGQGPGEQYFGPGTRLTVT.